This is a list of T cell receptor beta chains from one sample in a study of technical replicates of blood from a handful of donors. The protocol was immunoSEQ multiplex PCR, while the TCRdb copy is restricted to in-frame clones and leaves out a portion. The sample records fewer than 75,000 clones, 93% being singletons. Sequencing was done on a sample of T cells isolated from PBMCs. These TCRs come from a human donor in good health. Both conserved end residues are part of each CDR3. Fields, in order: V gene, J gene, clone size, D gene, CDR3 length, CDR3 DNA, CDR3 protein. D genes are given only for firm matches. Clone size, where shown, is once, few, many, or a class for clones that have expanded.

>TRBV29-1|TRBJ1-5|NA|TRBD1|12
TGCAGCGCTACGACAGGGGGGCAGCCCCAGCATTTT
CSATTGGQPQHF
>TRBV11-3|TRBJ2-4|once|TRBD2|17
TGTGCCAGCCGACCAGGGAGGGGCGGAAGTGCCAAAAACATTCAGTACTTC
CASRPGRGGSAKNIQYF
>TRBV4-1|TRBJ2-5|NA|TRBD2|17
TGCGCCAGCAGAGCAGGCCGAGGCGGGGGAGGCGAAGAGACCCAGTACTTC
CASRAGRGGGGEETQYF
>TRBV19|TRBJ1-1|once|TRBD1|13
TGTGCCAGTCGGGACAGACTGAACACTGAAGCTTTCTTT
CASRDRLNTEAFF
>TRBV2|TRBJ2-1|NA|TRBD2|16
TGTGCCAGCAGTTTGGGACTAGCGGGAGGTTGGGATGAGCAGTTCTTC
CASSLGLAGGWDEQFF
>TRBV10-3|TRBJ1-2|NA|NA|17
TGTGCCATCAGTGAGTCCCTAATAGGGGGGGCTAACTATGGCTACACCTTC
CAISESLIGGANYGYTF
>TRBV5-6|TRBJ1-2|NA|TRBD1|14
TGTGCCAGCAGATCAGACAGGGGCAATTATGGCTACACCTTC
CASRSDRGNYGYTF
>TRBV2|TRBJ1-3|NA|NA|16
TGTGCCAGCAGTGAATCAAGGACAGTTTCTGGAAACACCATATATTTT
CASSESRTVSGNTIYF
>TRBV7-6|TRBJ2-2|NA|TRBD2|17
TGTGCCAGCAGCCCTTTTCCTAGCGGTGCGAACACCGGGGAGCTGTTTTTT
CASSPFPSGANTGELFF
>TRBV7-3|TRBJ2-2|NA|NA|16
TGTGCCAGCAGCTCCCAGGGGCCAGGGTTCACCGGGGAGCTGTTTTTT
CASSSQGPGFTGELFF
>TRBV6-1|TRBJ2-7|NA|NA|12
TGTGCCAGCCGGGACTCTACTCGCGAGCAGTACTTC
CASRDSTREQYF
>TRBV21-1|TRBJ2-7|NA|NA|14
TGTGCCAGCAGCAGGGGCGGGATAGCCTACGAGCAGTACTTC
CASSRGGIAYEQYF
>TRBV7-9|TRBJ1-1|NA|NA|11
TGTGCCAGCAGCCAATTTAGTGAAGCTTTCTTT
CASSQFSEAFF
>TRBV7-9|TRBJ2-7|NA|NA|16
TGTGCCAGCAGTCAAATACCTCCAGCGGAGGGTGGCGAGCAGTACTTC
CASSQIPPAEGGEQYF
>TRBV25-1|TRBJ2-5|NA|NA|14
TGTGCCAGCAGTGACGCGGGACAGTTGGAGACCCAGTACTTC
CASSDAGQLETQYF
>TRBV5-6|TRBJ1-1|NA|NA|17
TGTGCCAGCAGCTTGGGGACTTCCCTCTATTCGAACACTGAAGCTTTCTTT
CASSLGTSLYSNTEAFF
>TRBV10-2|TRBJ2-7|once|NA|14
TGCGCCAGCAGTGGCGGGCAAAGCTCCTACGAGCAGTACTTC
CASSGGQSSYEQYF
>TRBV5-5|TRBJ1-2|NA|TRBD1|13
TGTGCCAGCAGCTCCGACAGGGGACCTGGCTACACCTTC
CASSSDRGPGYTF
>TRBV2|TRBJ2-3|NA|TRBD1|16
TGTGCCAGCAGTTGGTTTCCGGGACAGGGGACAGATACGCAGTATTTT
CASSWFPGQGTDTQYF
>TRBV6-4|TRBJ1-1|NA|TRBD1|15
TGTGCCAGCAGTGACTCGAGCACAGGGGGCACTGAAGCTTTCTTT
CASSDSSTGGTEAFF
>TRBV6-5|TRBJ1-1|NA|NA|14
TGTGCCAGCAGGAACCTGGGCCCGAACACTGAAGCTTTCTTT
CASRNLGPNTEAFF
>TRBV5-1|TRBJ2-7|NA|NA|15
TGCGCCAGCAGCTTACGGGCGGGAACCTCCTACGAGCAGTACTTC
CASSLRAGTSYEQYF
>TRBV10-3|TRBJ1-5|NA|TRBD1|15
TGTGCCATCAGTGAGGCAGGGGGGAGGAATCAGCCCCAGCATTTT
CAISEAGGRNQPQHF
>TRBV10-3|TRBJ1-1|NA|NA|13
TGTGCCATCAAAGAGGCCCCGAACACTGAAGCTTTCTTT
CAIKEAPNTEAFF
>TRBV30|TRBJ1-3|NA|TRBD1|14
TGTGCCTGGAGACGGGACAGGGGTGTAGACACCATATATTTT
CAWRRDRGVDTIYF
>TRBV27|TRBJ2-7|NA|NA|13
TGTGCCAGCAGTCCCCCGGGGTCCTACGAGCAGTACTTC
CASSPPGSYEQYF
>TRBV6-1|TRBJ2-7|few|TRBD1|13
TGTGCCAGCAGGGACAGGGGGCCCTACGAGCAGTACTTC
CASRDRGPYEQYF
>TRBV5-1|TRBJ1-5|NA|NA|14
TGCGCCAGCAGCTTGGCGGTAAACGTACCGCCCCAGCATTTT
CASSLAVNVPPQHF
>TRBV2|TRBJ1-2|NA|TRBD1|16
TGTGCCAGCAGTGACCAAGGGACAGGGCTCCTGTATGGCTACACCTTC
CASSDQGTGLLYGYTF
>TRBV29-1|TRBJ2-1|NA|NA|13
TGCAGCGGACGCCAGAGCCTAGCTGGAGAGCAGTTCTTC
CSGRQSLAGEQFF
>TRBV4-2|TRBJ2-1|NA|NA|16
TGTGCCAGCAGCCCCCTGGTCCAGCGGCAATACAATGAGCAGTTCTTC
CASSPLVQRQYNEQFF
>TRBV7-8|TRBJ2-5|NA|TRBD2|17
TGTGCCAGCAGCTTAGCTGGGACTAGCGGGAGATTAGAGACCCAGTACTTC
CASSLAGTSGRLETQYF
>TRBV9|TRBJ1-2|few|TRBD1|13
TGTGCCAGCTTAGGGGGGACAGGGACGGGCTACACCTTC
CASLGGTGTGYTF
>TRBV5-4|TRBJ2-2|NA|NA|14
TGTGCCAGCAGGCTCTATGGAGCCACCGGGGAGCTGTTTTTT
CASRLYGATGELFF
>TRBV27|TRBJ1-2|few|NA|13
TGTGCCAGCAGTTCCCAGGGGATCGAGGGCTACACCTTC
CASSSQGIEGYTF